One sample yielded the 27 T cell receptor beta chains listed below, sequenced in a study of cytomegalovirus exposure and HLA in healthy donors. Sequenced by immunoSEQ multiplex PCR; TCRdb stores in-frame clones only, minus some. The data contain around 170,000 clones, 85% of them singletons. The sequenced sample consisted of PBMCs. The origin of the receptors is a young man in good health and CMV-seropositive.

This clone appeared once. CDR3 nucleotides: TGTGCCAGCAGCGCTAGGGGTGGGGCCAACGTCCTGACTTTC. Protein: CASSARGGANVLTF. The chain recombines TRBV27 with TRBJ2-6, with D perhaps TRBD1 (5 bases). Germline-derived CDR1 and CDR2 are MNHEY and SMNVEV (reference sequence). The CDR3 consists of 14 residues. V lost 6 bases to trimming and J lost 3 bases, with 9 bases between them.

CDR3 coding DNA: TGTGCCAGTCAAACCGGGACTAGCGGTAACAATGAGCAGTTCTTC. The encoded protein is CASQTGTSGNNEQFF. This chain connects TRBV18 to TRBJ2-1, with 11 bases identical to TRBD2. This CDR3 region has 15 residues. Germline V gene lookup returns CDR1 KGHSH and CDR2 LQKENI. V was clipped by 9 bases and J by 5 bases; unmatched bases: 9.

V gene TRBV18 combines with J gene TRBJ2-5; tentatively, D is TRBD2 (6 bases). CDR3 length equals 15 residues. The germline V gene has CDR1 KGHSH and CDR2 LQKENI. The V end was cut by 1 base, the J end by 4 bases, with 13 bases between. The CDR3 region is CASSPQEGPGETQYF. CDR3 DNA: TGTGCCAGCTCACCACAGGAGGGCCCGGGAGAGACCCAGTACTTC.

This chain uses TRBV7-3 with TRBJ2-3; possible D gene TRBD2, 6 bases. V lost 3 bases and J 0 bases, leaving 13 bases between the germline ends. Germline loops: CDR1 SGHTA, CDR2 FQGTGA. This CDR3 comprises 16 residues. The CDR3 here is CASSLMGGASTDTQYF. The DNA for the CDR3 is TGTGCCAGCAGCTTGATGGGCGGGGCTAGCACAGATACGCAGTATTTT. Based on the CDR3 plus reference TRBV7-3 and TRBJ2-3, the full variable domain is GAGVSQTPSNKVTEKGKYVELRCDPISGHTALYWYRQSLGQGPEFLIYFQGTGAADDSGLPNDRFFAVRPEGSVSTLKIQRTERGDSAVYLCASSLMGGASTDTQYFGPGTRLTVL.

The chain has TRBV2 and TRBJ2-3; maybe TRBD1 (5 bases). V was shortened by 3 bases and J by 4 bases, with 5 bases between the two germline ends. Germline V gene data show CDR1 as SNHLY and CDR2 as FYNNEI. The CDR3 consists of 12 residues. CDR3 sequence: CASSETADTQYF. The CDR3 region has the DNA TGTGCCAGCAGTGAGACAGCAGATACGCAGTATTTT.

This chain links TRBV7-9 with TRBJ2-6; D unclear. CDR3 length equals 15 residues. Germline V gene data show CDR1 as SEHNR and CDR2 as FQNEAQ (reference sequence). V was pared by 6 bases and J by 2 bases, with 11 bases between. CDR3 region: CASSYLGTGANVLTF. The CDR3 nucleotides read TGTGCCAGCAGTTATCTAGGTACTGGGGCCAACGTCCTGACTTTC.

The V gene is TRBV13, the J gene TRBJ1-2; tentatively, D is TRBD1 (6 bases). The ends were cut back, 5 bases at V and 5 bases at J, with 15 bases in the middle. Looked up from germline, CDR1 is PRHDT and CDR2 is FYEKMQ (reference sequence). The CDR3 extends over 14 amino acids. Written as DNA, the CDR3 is TGTGCCAGCAGCCCCCACCGCGGACAGTATGGCTACACCTTC. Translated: CASSPHRGQYGYTF.

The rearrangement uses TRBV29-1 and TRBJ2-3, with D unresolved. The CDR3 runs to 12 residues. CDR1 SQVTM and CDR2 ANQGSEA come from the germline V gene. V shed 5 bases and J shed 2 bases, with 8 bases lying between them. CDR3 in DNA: TGCAGCGTTCACAGCTACACAGATACGCAGTATTTT. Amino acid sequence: CSVHSYTDTQYF.

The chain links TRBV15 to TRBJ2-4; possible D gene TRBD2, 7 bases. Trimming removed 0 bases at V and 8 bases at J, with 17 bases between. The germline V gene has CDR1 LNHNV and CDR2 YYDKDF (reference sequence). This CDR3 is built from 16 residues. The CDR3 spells CATSREGGPPGDIQYF. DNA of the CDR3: TGTGCCACCAGCAGAGAGGGGGGGCCCCCGGGGGACATTCAGTACTTC. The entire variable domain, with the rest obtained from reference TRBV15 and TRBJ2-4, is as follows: DAMVIQNPRYQVTQFGKPVTLSCSQTLNHNVMYWYQQKSSQAPKLLFHYYDKDFNNEADTPDNFQSRRPNTSFCFLDIRSPGLGDTAMYLCATSREGGPPGDIQYFGAGTRLSVL.

The CDR3 nucleotides are TGTGCCAGCAGGTACGACCTAGGTGAGCAGTTCTTC. Residues: CASRYDLGEQFF. The gene calls are TRBV2 and TRBJ2-1; D ambiguous. Trimming cost V 6 bases and J 9 bases, with 12 bases left between them. The CDR3 has 12 residues. CDR1 SNHLY and CDR2 FYNNEI come from the germline V gene.

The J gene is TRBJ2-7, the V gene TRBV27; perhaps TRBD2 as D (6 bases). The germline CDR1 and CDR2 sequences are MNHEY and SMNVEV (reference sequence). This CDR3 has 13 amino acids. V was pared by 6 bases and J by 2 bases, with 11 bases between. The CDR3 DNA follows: TGTGCCAGCAGCAGGGACTTTACCTACGAGCAGTACTTC. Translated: CASSRDFTYEQYF.

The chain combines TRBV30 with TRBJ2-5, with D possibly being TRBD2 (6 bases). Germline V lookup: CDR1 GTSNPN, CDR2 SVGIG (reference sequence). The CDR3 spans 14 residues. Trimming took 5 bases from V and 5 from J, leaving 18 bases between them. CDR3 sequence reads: CAWGGWESGETQYF. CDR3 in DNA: TGTGCCTGGGGGGGGTGGGAATCTGGGGAGACCCAGTACTTC.

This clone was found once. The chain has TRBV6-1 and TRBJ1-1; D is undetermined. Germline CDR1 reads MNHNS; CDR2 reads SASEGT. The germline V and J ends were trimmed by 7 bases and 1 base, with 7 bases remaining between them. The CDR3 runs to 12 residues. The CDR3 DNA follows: TGTGCCAGCATAGAACGGAACACTGAAGCTTTCTTT. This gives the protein CASIERNTEAFF.

The CDR3 DNA follows: TGTGCCAGCAGTTACTCCGGGACTAGCTACGAGCAGTACTTC. This translates into CASSYSGTSYEQYF. The chain joins TRBV25-1 to TRBJ2-7; 8 bases are a match to TRBD2. CDR1 is MGHDK and CDR2 is SYGVNS in the germline V gene. The CDR3 covers 14 residues. The V and J ends lost 5 bases and 3 bases, in that order; junction bases with no gene match: 6.

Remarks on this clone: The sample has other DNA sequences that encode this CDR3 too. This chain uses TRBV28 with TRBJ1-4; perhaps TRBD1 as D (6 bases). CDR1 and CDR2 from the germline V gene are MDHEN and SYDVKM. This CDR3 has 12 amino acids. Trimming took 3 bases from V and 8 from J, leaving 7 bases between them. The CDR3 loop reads CASSLRGEKLFF. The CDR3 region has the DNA TGTGCCAGCAGTTTGAGGGGGGAAAAACTGTTTTTT.

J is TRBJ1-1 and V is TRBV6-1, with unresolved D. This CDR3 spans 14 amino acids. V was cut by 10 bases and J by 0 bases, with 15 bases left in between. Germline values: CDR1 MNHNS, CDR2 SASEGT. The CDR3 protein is CATQWEPMNTEAFF. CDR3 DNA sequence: TGTGCCACCCAGTGGGAGCCAATGAACACTGAAGCTTTCTTT.

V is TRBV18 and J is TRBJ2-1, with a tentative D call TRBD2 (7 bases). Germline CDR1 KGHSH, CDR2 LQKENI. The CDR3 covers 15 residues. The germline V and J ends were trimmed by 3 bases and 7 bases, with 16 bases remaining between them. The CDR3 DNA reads TGTGCCAGCTCACCTGAGGCGGGGGCTCGGAATGAGCAGTTCTTC. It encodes CASSPEAGARNEQFF.

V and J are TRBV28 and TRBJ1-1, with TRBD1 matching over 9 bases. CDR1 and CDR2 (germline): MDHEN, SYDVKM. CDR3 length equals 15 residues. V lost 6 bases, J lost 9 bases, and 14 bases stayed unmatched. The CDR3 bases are TGTGCCAGCAGAACCCCCGGGACAGGGTTCTCGAAAGCTTTCTTT. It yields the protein CASRTPGTGFSKAFF.

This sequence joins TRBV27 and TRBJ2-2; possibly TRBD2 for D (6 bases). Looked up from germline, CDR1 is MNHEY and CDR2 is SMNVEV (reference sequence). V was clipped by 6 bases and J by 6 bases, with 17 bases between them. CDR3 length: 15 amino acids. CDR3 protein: CASRPYRGKAGELFF. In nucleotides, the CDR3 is TGTGCCAGCAGACCTTATCGGGGGAAGGCCGGGGAGCTGTTTTTT.

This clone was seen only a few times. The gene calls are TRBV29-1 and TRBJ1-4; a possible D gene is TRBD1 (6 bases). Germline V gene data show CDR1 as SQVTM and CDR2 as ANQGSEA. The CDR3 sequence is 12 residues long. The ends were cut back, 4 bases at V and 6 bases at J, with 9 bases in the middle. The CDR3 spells CSVGGGYEKLFF. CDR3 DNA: TGCAGCGTTGGAGGGGGATATGAAAAACTGTTTTTT.

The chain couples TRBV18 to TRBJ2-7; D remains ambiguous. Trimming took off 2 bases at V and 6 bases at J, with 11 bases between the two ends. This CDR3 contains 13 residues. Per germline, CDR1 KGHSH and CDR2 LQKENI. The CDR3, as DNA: TGTGCCAGCTCACCAGGGCAGCCTCTCGAGCAGTACTTC. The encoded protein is CASSPGQPLEQYF. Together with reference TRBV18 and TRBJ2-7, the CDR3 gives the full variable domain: NAGVMQNPRHLVRRRGQEARLRCSPMKGHSHVYWYRQLPEEGLKFMVYLQKENIIDESGMPKERFSAEFPKEGPSILRIQQVVRGDSAAYFCASSPGQPLEQYFGPGTRLTVT.

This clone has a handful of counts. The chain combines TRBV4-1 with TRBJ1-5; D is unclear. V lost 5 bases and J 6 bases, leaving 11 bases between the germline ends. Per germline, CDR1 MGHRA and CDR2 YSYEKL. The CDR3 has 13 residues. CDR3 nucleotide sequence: TGCGCCAGCAGCTTCTCCGCGGGTCAGCCCCAGCATTTT. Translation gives CASSFSAGQPQHF.

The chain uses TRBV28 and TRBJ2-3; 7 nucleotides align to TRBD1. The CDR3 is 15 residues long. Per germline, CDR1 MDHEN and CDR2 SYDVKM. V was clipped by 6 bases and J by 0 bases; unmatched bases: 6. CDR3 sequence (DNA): TGTGCCAGCAGACCTGGGACAGCTAGCACAGATACGCAGTATTTT. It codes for CASRPGTASTDTQYF.

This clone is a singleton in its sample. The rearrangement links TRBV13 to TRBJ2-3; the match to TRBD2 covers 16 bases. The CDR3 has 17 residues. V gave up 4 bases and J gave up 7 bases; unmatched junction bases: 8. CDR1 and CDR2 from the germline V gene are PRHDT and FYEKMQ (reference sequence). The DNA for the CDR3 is TGTGCCAGCAGCTCACCTGGGACTAGCGGGGGGGCATATACGCAGTATTTT. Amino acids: CASSSPGTSGGAYTQYF.

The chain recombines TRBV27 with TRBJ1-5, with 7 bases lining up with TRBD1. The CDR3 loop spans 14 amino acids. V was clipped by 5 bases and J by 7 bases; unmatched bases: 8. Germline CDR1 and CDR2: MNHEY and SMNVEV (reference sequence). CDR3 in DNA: TGTGCCAGCAGTCACAGGGGACAGTACCAGCCCCAGCATTTT. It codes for CASSHRGQYQPQHF.

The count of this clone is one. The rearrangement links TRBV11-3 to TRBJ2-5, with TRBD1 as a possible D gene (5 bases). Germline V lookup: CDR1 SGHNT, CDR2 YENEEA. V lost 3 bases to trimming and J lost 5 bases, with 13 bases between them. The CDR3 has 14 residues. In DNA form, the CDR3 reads TGTGCCAGCAGCTTGGCTAGGGGTCTGGAGACCCAGTACTTC. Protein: CASSLARGLETQYF.

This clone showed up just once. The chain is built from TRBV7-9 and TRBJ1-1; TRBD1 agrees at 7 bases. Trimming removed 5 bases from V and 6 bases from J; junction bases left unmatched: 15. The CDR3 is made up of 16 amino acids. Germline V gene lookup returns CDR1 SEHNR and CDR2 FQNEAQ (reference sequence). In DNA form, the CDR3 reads TGTGCCAGCAGCCAACTTGAGACAGGGCAGCAACCTGAAGCTTTCTTT. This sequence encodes CASSQLETGQQPEAFF.